Each of the 25 T cell receptor beta chains below was sequenced from the same sample in a study of blood T cell repertoires in COVID-19. TCRdb's table, derived via immunoSEQ multiplex PCR, lists solely in-frame clones and lacks some. The table includes approximately 340,000 clones, 87% detected once. The sequencing input was peripheral blood. All receptors derive from a man aged 30-40 years with COVID-19, enrolled during active disease.

This clone was counted a single time. The chain is built from TRBV3-1 (or the pseudogene TRBV3-2) and TRBJ2-7; 7 bases map to TRBD1. The junction had 6 bases not matched to a gene; V was cut back by 5 bases and J by 2 bases. Germline CDR1 reads LGHDT; CDR2 reads YNNKEL (reference sequence). CDR3 size: 14 residues. Written as DNA, the CDR3 is TGTGCCAGCAGCAAAGGACAGGCAGCCTACGAGCAGTACTTC. Translating gives CASSKGQAAYEQYF.

The chain joins TRBV5-1 to TRBJ2-7, with 10 positions matching TRBD1. J gave up 6 bases and V 0 bases, and 6 bases lay outside the gene matches. Per the germline V gene, CDR1 is SGHRS and CDR2 is YFSETQ. The CDR3 has 15 amino acids. CDR3 bases: TGCGCCAGCAGCTTGGACGGACAGGGGGAGATCGAGCAGTACTTC. It is translated as CASSLDGQGEIEQYF.

The chain has TRBV4-3 and TRBJ2-1; D is possibly TRBD1 (6 bases). The CDR3 has 18 residues. V lost 1 base and J 0 bases, leaving 16 bases between the germline ends. Germline loops: CDR1 LGHNA, CDR2 YSLEER. The CDR3 DNA reads TGCGCCAGCAGCCAAGTCACAGGGTTAAGGAGCTCCTACAATGAGCAGTTCTTC. Its protein product is CASSQVTGLRSSYNEQFF.

The chain recombines TRBV10-3 with TRBJ1-4, with a tentative D call TRBD1 (5 bases). Germline-derived CDR1 and CDR2 are ENHRY and SYGVKD. V was trimmed by 4 bases and J by 6 bases, leaving 6 bases between them. The CDR3 runs 12 residues. The CDR3 spells CAISGGDEKLFF. CDR3 sequence (DNA): TGTGCCATCAGTGGGGGGGATGAAAAACTGTTTTTT.

This chain links TRBV18 with TRBJ2-5; a weak D match, TRBD1 (6 bases). Germline V lookup: CDR1 KGHSH, CDR2 LQKENI. Trimming left V 0 bases short and J 4 bases short, with 12 bases between. The CDR3 spans 15 residues. Written as DNA, the CDR3 is TGTGCCAGCTCACCACCGGGGGCTTGGGGAGAGACCCAGTACTTC. Its translation is CASSPPGAWGETQYF. The full variable domain, rest sourced from reference TRBV18 and TRBJ2-5, is NAGVMQNPRHLVRRRGQEARLRCSPMKGHSHVYWYRQLPEEGLKFMVYLQKENIIDESGMPKERFSAEFPKEGPSILRIQQVVRGDSAAYFCASSPPGAWGETQYFGPGTRLLVL.

The J gene is TRBJ1-1, the V gene TRBV19; D perhaps matches TRBD1 (6 bases). The CDR3 spans 12 residues. V was pared by 10 bases and J by 3 bases, with 12 bases between. Per the germline V gene, CDR1 is LNHDA and CDR2 is SQIVND (reference sequence). CDR3 region: CATRQGYTEAFF. CDR3 coding DNA: TGTGCCACCCGCCAGGGGTACACTGAAGCTTTCTTT.

The chain joins TRBV5-1 to TRBJ2-1; 8 nucleotides agree with TRBD1. The germline V gene encodes CDR1 SGHRS and CDR2 YFSETQ. Trimming at V came to 4 bases and at J to 6 bases, leaving 6 bases not matched to a gene. This CDR3 is built from 14 residues. The chain's CDR3 is CASSLQGALNEQFF. Here the CDR3 DNA reads TGCGCCAGCAGCCTCCAGGGGGCTCTCAATGAGCAGTTCTTC.

V gene TRBV5-6 combines with J gene TRBJ2-3; 10 positions agree with TRBD2. The germline CDR1 and CDR2 sequences are SGHDT and YYEEEE. This CDR3 has 16 residues. The junction had 9 bases not matched to a gene; V was cut back by 4 bases and J by 4 bases. The CDR3: CASSLAPSGRADTQYF. The CDR3 DNA reads as TGTGCCAGCAGCCTCGCTCCTAGCGGGAGAGCAGATACGCAGTATTTT. Looking up the rest from reference TRBV5-6 and TRBJ2-3 gives the full variable domain: DAGVTQSPTHLIKTRGQQVTLRCSPKSGHDTVSWYQQALGQGPQFIFQYYEEEERQRGNFPDRFSGHQFPNYSSELNVNALLLGDSALYLCASSLAPSGRADTQYFGPGTRLTVL.

V usage is TRBV5-1 and J usage is TRBJ2-5, with D unresolved. The CDR3 length is 13 residues. Germline assignment: CDR1 SGHRS and CDR2 YFSETQ. Trimming cost V 0 bases and J 7 bases, with 10 bases left between them. CDR3 in amino acids: CASSLEAVGTQYF. The CDR3 DNA sequence: TGCGCCAGCAGCTTGGAGGCGGTAGGGACCCAGTACTTC.

This clone was seen a handful of times. The genes are TRBV28 and TRBJ1-5; 7 bases line up with TRBD1. There are 15 residues in the CDR3. Trimming took 6 bases from V and 3 from J; bases not matched to a gene: 8. Germline CDR1 is MDHEN and CDR2 is SYDVKM. The CDR3 DNA is TGTGCCAGCAGAAACCGGGACAGACACAATCAGCCCCAGCATTTT. Translated, it gives CASRNRDRHNQPQHF.

This rearrangement joins TRBV14 to TRBJ2-7; TRBD1 matches 9 bases. Germline CDR1 is SGHDN and CDR2 is FVKESK. The CDR3 runs to 15 residues. The junction had 5 bases not matched to a gene; V was cut back by 1 base and J by 4 bases. In DNA, the CDR3 is TGTGCCAGCAGCCAAGGGCGTGGGACAGGGTACGAGCAGTACTTC. It translates to CASSQGRGTGYEQYF.

The chain has TRBV19 and TRBJ2-5; the D gene is possibly TRBD2 (5 bases). Per the germline V gene, CDR1 is LNHDA and CDR2 is SQIVND (reference sequence). Trimming removed 4 bases from V and 7 bases from J, with 22 bases in between. The CDR3 extends over 16 amino acids. The CDR3 spells CASSTPYGRWEWTQYF. The CDR3 coding sequence is TGTGCCAGTAGTACCCCCTACGGACGGTGGGAGTGGACCCAGTACTTC.

V and J are TRBV5-1 and TRBJ1-1, with TRBD1 as a possible D gene (5 bases). This CDR3 has 15 amino acids. Germline CDR1 is SGHRS and CDR2 is YFSETQ. V lost 4 bases, J lost 0 bases, and 13 bases lay in between. The CDR3 loop reads CASSTMDIVNTEAFF. The CDR3 DNA sequence: TGCGCCAGCAGCACCATGGACATAGTGAACACTGAAGCTTTCTTT.

This clone was seen a single time. The chain joins TRBV29-1 to TRBJ2-1; 9 nucleotides line up with TRBD1. Trimming took 3 bases from V and 9 from J; bases not matched to a gene: 12. The CDR3 covers 15 residues. From germline, CDR1 is SQVTM and CDR2 ANQGSEA. The CDR3 spells CSVDRRGQGGIEQFF. The CDR3 DNA follows: TGCAGCGTTGATCGCCGGGGACAGGGTGGCATTGAGCAGTTCTTC.

The rearrangement joins TRBV5-4 to TRBJ2-7, with TRBD1 matching 8 bases. Looked up from germline, CDR1 is SGHNT and CDR2 is YYREEE (reference sequence). V lost 2 bases to trimming and J lost 2 bases; unmatched junction nucleotides: 3. The CDR3 length is 14 residues. CDR3 region: CASSFDRGPYEQYF. The CDR3 DNA follows: TGTGCCAGCAGCTTCGACAGGGGACCCTACGAGCAGTACTTC.

The chain carries TRBV5-5 and TRBJ1-3, with no clear D. Trimming took off 3 bases at V and 0 bases at J, with 7 bases between the two ends. This CDR3 is 14 amino acids long. Germline V gives CDR1 SGHKS, CDR2 YYEKEE (reference sequence). The CDR3 DNA reads as TGTGCCAGCAGCTCTTTATTCTCTGGAAACACCATATATTTT. Translating gives CASSSLFSGNTIYF.

The chain carries TRBV10-3 and TRBJ2-5, with TRBD2 matching 9 bases. Germline CDR1 reads ENHRY; CDR2 reads SYGVKD. V lost 8 bases and J lost 1; bases outside the gene matches: 5. The CDR3 covers 14 residues. CDR3 coding DNA: TGTGCCATCGCAAATAGCGGGAGCCAAGAGACCCAGTACTTC. This gives the protein CAIANSGSQETQYF.

This chain links TRBV7-2 with TRBJ2-1, with TRBD1 matching over 11 bases. CDR1 is SGHTA, CDR2 FQGNSA, per germline. CDR3 length: 17 amino acids. J lost 4 bases, V lost 5 bases, and 10 bases had no gene match. CDR3 protein: CASSLQSGTGGYNEQFF. The CDR3 DNA reads as TGTGCCAGCAGCCTCCAGTCCGGGACAGGGGGTTACAATGAGCAGTTCTTC. Based on the CDR3 plus reference TRBV7-2 and TRBJ2-1, the full variable domain is GAGVSQSPSNKVTEKGKDVELRCDPISGHTALYWYRQSLGQGLEFLIYFQGNSAPDKSGLPSDRFSAERTGGSVSTLTIQRTQQEDSAVYLCASSLQSGTGGYNEQFFGPGTRLTVL.

The chain employs TRBV3-1 (or the pseudogene TRBV3-2) and TRBJ2-3; 9 positions agree with TRBD2. CDR3 length: 20 amino acids. The trim removed 1 base at V and 0 bases at J, leaving 14 bases unmatched. Germline V gene sequence: CDR1 LGHDT, CDR2 YNNKEL (reference sequence). The CDR3 DNA sequence: TGTGCCAGCAGCCAAGGTACGCCTGGTCTTCTAGCGGGAAGCACAGATACGCAGTATTTT. Protein sequence: CASSQGTPGLLAGSTDTQYF.

The chain employs TRBV7-9 and TRBJ2-4; D perhaps matches TRBD2 (6 bases). CDR1 is SEHNR, CDR2 FQNEAQ, per germline (reference sequence). V lost 5 bases, J lost 0 bases, and 20 bases lay in between. This CDR3 has 18 amino acids. The CDR3: CASSPLAAQDQAKNIQYF. DNA of the CDR3: TGTGCCAGCAGCCCCTTAGCGGCCCAAGATCAAGCCAAAAACATTCAGTACTTC.

The chain uses TRBV6-2 or TRBV6-3 and TRBJ1-1; D is uncertain. The CDR3 is 12 residues long. Between the trimmed V and J ends, which lost 5 bases and 0 bases, there was a span of 4 bases. The V gene's germline CDR1 is MNHEY and CDR2 SVGEGT. CDR3 residues: CASSPVNTEAFF. The DNA of the CDR3 is TGTGCCAGCAGTCCCGTGAACACTGAAGCTTTCTTT.

The CDR3 DNA is TGTGCCAGCAGCCATGCGACTAGCGGGAGGTTCTCGGGCAATGAGCAGTTCTTC. Its translation: CASSHATSGRFSGNEQFF. The chain has TRBV3-1 (or the pseudogene TRBV3-2) and TRBJ2-1; 13 positions agree with TRBD2. The germline CDR1 and CDR2 sequences are LGHDT and YNNKEL (reference sequence). The CDR3 runs 18 residues. V was clipped by 3 bases and J by 6 bases; unmatched bases: 11.

The chain is built from TRBV30 and TRBJ2-1, with a tentative D call TRBD2 (5 bases). Trimming stripped 0 bases from V and 6 bases from J, with 6 bases between. The CDR3 is 12 residues long. Germline V gives CDR1 GTSNPN, CDR2 SVGIG (reference sequence). CDR3 in DNA: TGTGCCTGGAGTGTTCGGGGCAATGAGCAGTTCTTC. Amino acids: CAWSVRGNEQFF.

The gene calls are TRBV2 and TRBJ2-2; TRBD2 aligns across 12 bases. V shed 9 bases, J shed 4 bases, and the junction held 9 bases outside the gene matches. Germline V CDR1 and CDR2: SNHLY, FYNNEI. The CDR3 runs 16 residues. The CDR3: CASRTSGKKSTGELFF. The CDR3 coding sequence is TGTGCCAGTAGGACTAGCGGGAAAAAAAGCACCGGGGAGCTGTTTTTT.

A few counts support this clone. The J gene is TRBJ1-1, the V gene TRBV5-1; the match to TRBD1 covers 7 bases. Germline assignment: CDR1 SGHRS and CDR2 YFSETQ. V gave up 4 bases and J gave up 1 base; unmatched junction bases: 4. The CDR3 is 14 residues long. CDR3 in amino acids: CASSPWTGNTEAFF. In nucleotides, the CDR3 is TGCGCCAGCAGCCCGTGGACAGGGAACACTGAAGCTTTCTTT.